The next 20 T cell receptor beta chains were all read from a single sample in a study of blood T cell repertoires in COVID-19. Some clones are missing from TCRdb's copy, which holds only in-frame ones; the method was immunoSEQ multiplex PCR. The data contain around 42,000 clones, about 85% of them singletons. Input material: peripheral blood. The receptor set was obtained from a woman aged 70 to 79 in a cohort sampled during active COVID-19.

The V gene is TRBV5-1, the J gene TRBJ2-1, with 7 bases matching TRBD2. The germline CDR1 and CDR2 sequences are SGHRS and YFSETQ. Trimming cost V 3 bases and J 7 bases; bases outside gene matches: 13. This CDR3 is 16 amino acids long. The DNA for the CDR3 is TGCGCCAGCAGCTCCCGGGTGGCGGGAGCGTCGAATGAGCAGTTCTTC. It encodes CASSSRVAGASNEQFF. Full variable domain (outside the CDR3, taken from reference TRBV5-1 and TRBJ2-1): KAGVTQTPRYLIKTRGQQVTLSCSPISGHRSVSWYQQTPGQGLQFLFEYFSETQRNKGNFPGRFSGRQFSNSRSEMNVSTLELGDSALYLCASSSRVAGASNEQFFGPGTRLTVL.

J is TRBJ2-1 and V is TRBV24-1; 12 nucleotides agree with TRBD2. The CDR3 runs to 16 residues. V trimming: 4 bases; J trimming: 4 bases; junction bases outside the gene matches: 4. CDR1 KGHDR and CDR2 SFDVKD come from the germline V gene. CDR3 loop: CATSDRTSGAYNEQFF. Here the CDR3 DNA reads TGTGCCACCAGTGACAGGACTAGCGGGGCGTACAATGAGCAGTTCTTC.

The CDR3 loop reads CATSDFEGREPTDTQYF. The CDR3 DNA follows: TGTGCCACCAGTGATTTTGAGGGGCGGGAGCCCACAGATACGCAGTATTTT. The genes are TRBV24-1 and TRBJ2-3, with 7 nucleotides matching TRBD2. The CDR3 is made up of 17 amino acids. Looked up from germline, CDR1 is KGHDR and CDR2 is SFDVKD. J lost 2 bases, V lost 1 base, and 8 bases had no gene match.

The genes are TRBV5-4 and TRBJ2-1, with TRBD2 matching over 10 bases. Germline loops: CDR1 SGHNT, CDR2 YYREEE (reference sequence). The V segment lost 0 bases and the J segment 9 bases; nucleotides outside the gene matches: 6. This CDR3 spans 15 amino acids. CDR3 sequence: CASSLGLAGVGEQFF. The CDR3 nucleotides read TGTGCCAGCAGCTTGGGGCTAGCGGGAGTGGGTGAGCAGTTCTTC.

CDR3 residues: CASSLARSLHRFTDTQYF. In DNA form, the CDR3 reads TGCGCCAGCAGCTTGGCGAGGTCTCTACACCGCTTCACAGATACGCAGTATTTT. The chain is built from TRBV5-1 and TRBJ2-3; D gene unclear. The germline gives CDR1 SGHRS, CDR2 YFSETQ. CDR3 length: 18 residues. Trimming shortened V by 0 bases and J by 2 bases, and 19 bases separated the two germline ends. The whole variable domain, remainder taken from reference TRBV5-1 and TRBJ2-3, is KAGVTQTPRYLIKTRGQQVTLSCSPISGHRSVSWYQQTPGQGLQFLFEYFSETQRNKGNFPGRFSGRQFSNSRSEMNVSTLELGDSALYLCASSLARSLHRFTDTQYFGPGTRLTVL.

The rearrangement joins TRBV9 to TRBJ2-7; TRBD1 agrees at 9 bases. This CDR3 is built from 18 residues. Germline lookup yields CDR1 SGDLS and CDR2 YYNGEE. V gave up 4 bases and J gave up 9 bases; unmatched junction bases: 23. The CDR3 DNA reads as TGTGCCAGCAGCAGAACAGGGGGCGGATTCCCCGGGACCAGTTCGCAGTACTTC. This sequence encodes CASSRTGGGFPGTSSQYF.

V is TRBV25-1 and J is TRBJ1-3; D perhaps matches TRBD1 (6 bases). Trimming stripped 7 bases from V and 0 bases from J, with 10 bases between. Germline V gene data show CDR1 as MGHDK and CDR2 as SYGVNS. The CDR3 is made up of 14 amino acids. The CDR3 nucleotides are TGTGCCAGCACTACAGGGTTCTCTGGAAACACCATATATTTT. Translating it yields CASTTGFSGNTIYF.

This chain uses TRBV5-1 with TRBJ2-3; tentatively, D is TRBD2 (6 bases). The CDR3 sequence is 13 residues long. Germline V lookup: CDR1 SGHRS, CDR2 YFSETQ. The V end was cut by 2 bases, the J end by 4 bases, with 8 bases between. As DNA, the CDR3 is TGCGCCAGCAGCTTCGGGGGTTCAGATACGCAGTATTTT. It is translated as CASSFGGSDTQYF.

In DNA form, the CDR3 reads TGTGCCATCAGTGGAGTTCACAGGGGGACCACCGGGGAGCTGTTTTTT. Translation gives CAISGVHRGTTGELFF. The chain recombines TRBV10-3 with TRBJ2-2; 8 bases align to TRBD1. The junction had 8 bases not matched to a gene; V was cut back by 4 bases and J by 4 bases. Per the germline V gene, CDR1 is ENHRY and CDR2 is SYGVKD. CDR3 size: 16 residues.

This clone has just a few counts. The chain has TRBV12-3 or TRBV12-4 and TRBJ2-1; TRBD2 matches 10 bases. With V trimmed by 8 bases and J by 15 bases, 10 bases remained unmatched. This CDR3 has 12 residues. The CDR3 region is CASAQLAGLLFF. The CDR3 DNA follows: TGTGCCAGCGCCCAACTAGCGGGACTATTGTTCTTC.

The table lists this clone with a count of one. This sequence joins TRBV3-1 (or the pseudogene TRBV3-2) and TRBJ2-7; TRBD1 matches 7 bases. The V and J ends lost 0 bases and 3 bases, in that order; junction bases with no gene match: 11. The V gene's germline CDR1 is LGHDT and CDR2 YNNKEL (reference sequence). The CDR3 runs to 17 residues. The CDR3 sequence is CASSQDLTGMMVYEQYF. CDR3 in DNA: TGTGCCAGCAGCCAAGATTTGACAGGGATGATGGTCTACGAGCAGTACTTC.

The chain employs TRBV12-5 and TRBJ2-5, with D perhaps matching TRBD2 (5 bases). This CDR3 contains 16 residues. Trimming took off 5 bases at V and 5 bases at J, with 21 bases between the two ends. The germline V gene has CDR1 LGHNT and CDR2 FRNRAP. The CDR3 region is CASGPGRGALLETQYF. CDR3 bases: TGTGCTAGTGGTCCCGGTCGGGGAGCGCTTTTGGAGACCCAGTACTTC.

The rearrangement joins TRBV6-1 to TRBJ1-2; D gene unclear. V was pared by 1 base and J by 3 bases, with 9 bases between. The germline gives CDR1 MNHNS, CDR2 SASEGT. The CDR3 is 14 amino acids. The CDR3 spells CASSEEGRYYGYTF. CDR3 DNA sequence: TGTGCCAGCAGTGAAGAAGGCAGGTACTATGGCTACACCTTC.

This clone was counted only a few times. CDR3 in DNA: TGTGCCACCGCAGCGACAGGGGGTTTCGCGGGGACCCAGTACTTC. This encodes CATAATGGFAGTQYF. V gene TRBV24-1 combines with J gene TRBJ2-5, with 9 bases identical to TRBD1. The trim removed 9 bases at V and 7 bases at J, leaving 14 bases unmatched. Germline V CDR1 and CDR2: KGHDR, SFDVKD. This CDR3 region has 15 residues.

The chain is built from TRBV7-2 and TRBJ1-2; the match to TRBD1 covers 8 bases. The junction had 12 bases not matched to a gene; V was cut back by 5 bases and J by 13 bases. The CDR3 runs to 13 residues. Looked up from germline, CDR1 is SGHTA and CDR2 is FQGNSA. CDR3 nucleotides: TGTGCCAGCAGCCCACATACGAAGACAGGGGTCACCTTC. Its protein product is CASSPHTKTGVTF. The full variable domain, in which reference TRBV7-2 and TRBJ1-2 provide the parts outside the CDR3, is GAGVSQSPSNKVTEKGKDVELRCDPISGHTALYWYRQSLGQGLEFLIYFQGNSAPDKSGLPSDRFSAERTGGSVSTLTIQRTQQEDSAVYLCASSPHTKTGVTFGSGTRLTVV.

This chain joins TRBV11-2 and TRBJ2-7; 9 bases align to TRBD2. The CDR3 covers 15 residues. V shed 2 bases, J shed 5 bases, and the junction held 7 bases outside the gene matches. The germline CDR1 and CDR2 sequences are SGHAT and FQNNGV. The CDR3 reads CASSLWREGFNEQYF. The CDR3 DNA reads TGTGCCAGCAGCTTATGGCGGGAGGGTTTCAACGAGCAGTACTTC.

The V and J genes are TRBV7-9 and TRBJ2-1; no definite D call. The V gene's germline CDR1 is SEHNR and CDR2 FQNEAQ (reference sequence). The CDR3 contains 12 residues. Trimming stripped 0 bases from V and 9 bases from J, with 6 bases between. The CDR3, as DNA: TGTGCCAGCAGCTTAGCTAGCACTGAGCAGTTCTTC. Its translation is CASSLASTEQFF.

The chain joins TRBV7-2 to TRBJ2-7; TRBD2 matches 9 bases. Germline trimming cut 4 bases from V and 2 bases from J; bases unmatched to any gene: 9. In germline, CDR1 is SGHTA, CDR2 FQGNSA. The CDR3 covers 16 residues. The CDR3 region has the DNA TGTGCCAGCAGCTCCTCTAGCGGGAAACTTCCCTACGAGCAGTACTTC. Encoded protein: CASSSSSGKLPYEQYF. The full variable domain, rest sourced from reference TRBV7-2 and TRBJ2-7, is GAGVSQSPSNKVTEKGKDVELRCDPISGHTALYWYRQSLGQGLEFLIYFQGNSAPDKSGLPSDRFSAERTGGSVSTLTIQRTQQEDSAVYLCASSSSSGKLPYEQYFGPGTRLTVT.

J is TRBJ1-1 and V is TRBV27, with TRBD1 identical over 9 bases. Per germline, CDR1 MNHEY and CDR2 SMNVEV (reference sequence). The CDR3 extends over 14 amino acids. Trimming removed 5 bases from V and 6 bases from J; junction bases left unmatched: 7. The CDR3, as DNA: TGTGCCAGCAGTCTAACAGGGGGCTGGGCTGAAGCTTTCTTT. Residues: CASSLTGGWAEAFF.

The gene calls are TRBV29-1 and TRBJ2-7; TRBD1 matches at 8 bases. CDR3 length: 12 residues. J was trimmed by 2 bases and V by 7 bases; bases with no gene match: 4. Germline values: CDR1 SQVTM, CDR2 ANQGSEA. The CDR3 is CSARTGPYEQYF. In DNA, the CDR3 is TGCAGCGCCCGGACAGGGCCCTACGAGCAGTACTTC.